This paragraph reports one TCR beta chain. Within the sample, other DNA sequences also encode this same CDR3. This entry is derived from a study of blood T cell repertoires in COVID-19. The CDR3 contains 16 residues. V was trimmed by 0 bases and J by 0 bases, leaving 10 bases between them. Germline V gene sequence: CDR1 SGHRS, CDR2 YFSETQ. Original processing notes: Reference gene primer amplification gave nucleated cell count estimates. The table came from immunoSEQ multiplex PCR; TCRdb's copy has only in-frame clones and leaves some out. V and J calls and clone size come straight from that table; D and trimming were deduced from the DNA. This table has roughly 190,000 clones, more than 85% appearing once.

This receptor was identified in a man aged 30 to 39 with acute or convalescent COVID-19. This rearrangement joins TRBV5-1 to TRBJ2-1; no clear D. Sequencing input: peripheral blood. For the CDR3, the DNA is TGCGCCAGCAGCTTGGCCACGGGTAGCTCCTACAATGAGCAGTTCTTC. Its protein is CASSLATGSSYNEQFF.